These 6 T cell receptor beta chains came from one sample sequenced in a study of shared clonotypes between healthy human individuals. Repertoires were generated with immunoSEQ multiplex PCR, while TCRdb's copy carries only in-frame clones and drops some. The sample holds some 2,000,000 clones, roughly 95% seen once. Sequencing used naive CD4+ T cells sorted from blood. Noted subset: CD45RA+ positively selected. The source is a man between 18 and 29 years old in good health.

This chain links TRBV2 with TRBJ1-5; perhaps TRBD1 as D (5 bases). CDR3 length equals 13 residues. The V gene lost 1 base and the J gene lost 9 bases, with 10 bases spanning the gap. Germline assignment: CDR1 SNHLY and CDR2 FYNNEI. The CDR3 nucleotides are TGTGCCAGCAGTGAAGGGGGCCCGGGGCCCCAGCATTTT. Translated, it gives CASSEGGPGPQHF.

This chain links TRBV6-6 with TRBJ1-1; D gene unclear. Trimming pared 5 bases from V and 7 bases from J, leaving 11 bases between. Germline values: CDR1 MNHNY, CDR2 SVGAGI (reference sequence). This CDR3 is built from 12 residues. CDR3 sequence reads: CASSPVTSEAFF. DNA of the CDR3: TGTGCCAGCAGTCCTGTAACCAGTGAAGCTTTCTTT.

The gene calls are TRBV5-1 and TRBJ1-2; TRBD1 agrees at 10 bases. V shed 4 bases, J shed 4 bases, and the junction held 1 base outside the gene matches. The CDR3 length is 13 residues. Germline-derived CDR1 and CDR2 are SGHRS and YFSETQ. The CDR3 nucleotides read TGCGCCAGCAGCGGGACAGGGGTCTATGGCTACACCTTC. This translates into CASSGTGVYGYTF.

This clone has just one count. This chain uses TRBV5-1 with TRBJ2-2; possible D gene TRBD1, 5 bases. CDR3 length: 14 residues. The V end lost 4 bases, the J end lost 0 bases, and 7 bases lay between the germline ends. Germline V gene data show CDR1 as SGHRS and CDR2 as YFSETQ. CDR3: CASSGATNTGELFF. Written as DNA, the CDR3 is TGCGCCAGCAGCGGGGCTACGAACACCGGGGAGCTGTTTTTT.

This sequence joins TRBV7-3 and TRBJ2-3, with TRBD1 matching over 8 bases. CDR3 size: 15 residues. The V segment lost 5 bases and the J segment 6 bases; nucleotides outside the gene matches: 10. The germline V gene has CDR1 SGHTA and CDR2 FQGTGA. The CDR3 DNA is TGTGCCAGCAGCGCCCACAGGGGGGCAGGGGATACGCAGTATTTT. It translates to CASSAHRGAGDTQYF. The complete variable domain, with remaining parts taken from reference TRBV7-3 and TRBJ2-3, reads GAGVSQTPSNKVTEKGKYVELRCDPISGHTALYWYRQSLGQGPEFLIYFQGTGAADDSGLPNDRFFAVRPEGSVSTLKIQRTERGDSAVYLCASSAHRGAGDTQYFGPGTRLTVL.

V gene TRBV11-2 combines with J gene TRBJ2-2; D call uncertain. Germline V lookup: CDR1 SGHAT, CDR2 FQNNGV. The length of the CDR3 is 15 residues. Trimming left V 8 bases short and J 0 bases short, with 13 bases between. The CDR3 spells CASPRAGSNTGELFF. DNA of the CDR3: TGTGCCAGCCCCCGAGCAGGATCGAACACCGGGGAGCTGTTTTTT.